This paragraph covers one T cell receptor beta chain sequence. The data belong to a study of blood T cell repertoires in COVID-19. Study context: Sites across the United States, Italy and Spain contributed samples from acute and convalescent COVID-19. T cells, B-cell-depleted T cells, or PBMCs supplied cDNA or gDNA.

Authors' data handling: Estimation of nucleated cell counts relied on the amplification of reference gene primers. Assay used: immunoSEQ multiplex PCR; TCRdb lists only in-frame clones, some missing. V, J and clone size derive from that table, while D and trimming were established from the DNA sequence. The sample holds approximately 250,000 clones, 80% to 90% seen once. The sequencing input was peripheral blood. This clonotype originated in a man aged 35 to 55 who had recovered from COVID-19.

The CDR3 DNA is TGTGCCAGCAGGTCCCCTCTCGAAAACATTCAGTACTTC. Residues: CASRSPLENIQYF. This sequence joins TRBV27 and TRBJ2-4, with D unclear. Per the germline V gene, CDR1 is MNHEY and CDR2 is SMNVEV (reference sequence). V was trimmed by 6 bases and J by 5 bases, leaving 11 bases between them. The CDR3 covers 13 residues.